Listed below are T cell receptor beta chains from one sample, sequenced in a study of metastatic and nonmetastatic thyroid tumors. TCRdb re-called the PCR reads via MiXCR. The repertoire holds 39,000 or so clones, about half seen once, with about 24% in the top ten. The source material was tumor tissue. The receptors derive from a male donor with papillary thyroid cancer or a benign thyroid nodule (not recorded which). Some clones in this sample may be carry-over from other donors' samples. Each CDR3 is given with its conserved first and last residue. The order of the fields is J gene, V gene, clone size, D gene, CDR3 protein, CDR3 DNA. D genes are given only for firm matches. Size is omitted from some rows. Given values are once, few, many or a class for expanded clones.

>TRBJ2-3|TRBV15|NA|NA
CATSRGNFGADTQYF
TGTGCCACCAGCAGAGGTAACTTCGGGGCCGATACGCAGTATTTT
>TRBJ2-1|TRBV6-1|few|NA
CASSGLGDNEQFF
TGTGCCAGCAGTGGACTAGGGGACAATGAGCAGTTCTTC
>TRBJ2-2|TRBV5-1|NA|NA
CASSIPPANTGELFF
TGCGCCAGCAGCATCCCTCCCGCGAACACCGGGGAGCTGTTTTTT
>TRBJ1-1|TRBV10-3|NA|TRBD1
CAIFDRELPEAFF
TGTGCCATCTTCGACAGGGAGTTGCCTGAAGCTTTCTTT
>TRBJ2-1|TRBV19|NA|NA
CASSIGTSSYNEQFF
TGTGCCAGTAGTATAGGTACTAGCTCCTACAATGAGCAGTTCTTC
>TRBJ2-2|TRBV20-1|few|TRBD1
CSARAQGTANTGELFF
TGCAGTGCTAGAGCCCAGGGGACAGCTAACACCGGGGAGCTGTTTTTT
>TRBJ1-5|TRBV28|few|NA
CASTTPGARQRVSNQPQHF
TGTGCCAGCACCACCCCCGGGGCCAGACAGAGAGTTAGCAATCAGCCCCAGCATTTT
>TRBJ1-2|TRBV5-1|NA|NA
CASSTGTAELLYGYTF
TGCGCCAGCAGCACGGGAACAGCCGAACTCCTCTATGGCTACACCTTC
>TRBJ1-1|TRBV18|NA|NA
CASSPGLMNTEAFF
TGTGCCAGCTCACCGGGACTTATGAACACTGAAGCTTTCTTT
>TRBJ1-2|TRBV30|NA|NA
CAWSASSWGGYTF
TGTGCCTGGAGTGCCTCATCTTGGGGTGGCTACACCTTC
>TRBJ1-1|TRBV10-3|NA|TRBD1
CAISETEGTGSTEAFF
TGTGCCATCAGTGAGACCGAAGGGACAGGGAGCACTGAAGCTTTCTTT
>TRBJ2-1|TRBV20-1|NA|NA
CSATGSGASYNEQFF
TGCAGTGCCACTGGATCGGGGGCCTCCTACAATGAGCAGTTCTTC
>TRBJ1-5|TRBV12-3/TRBV12-4|NA|NA
CASSTAQGQPQHF
TGTGCCAGCAGCACCGCGCAGGGTCAGCCCCAGCATTTT
>TRBJ1-6|TRBV30|NA|NA
CAWSVRRDKGLHF
TGTGCCTGGAGTGTACGCCGGGACAAAGGGCTCCACTTT
>TRBJ2-7|TRBV10-3|NA|NA
CANSLEGGPSEQYF
TGTGCCAACTCCCTTGAGGGGGGGCCCTCGGAGCAGTACTTC
>TRBJ1-2|TRBV7-8|few|TRBD1
CASSLTGTGGSGYTF
TGTGCCAGCAGCTTGACCGGGACAGGGGGCTCTGGCTACACCTTC
>TRBJ2-7|TRBV4-2|NA|TRBD2
CASSQELAGEYEQYF
TGTGCCAGCAGCCAAGAACTAGCGGGAGAGTACGAGCAGTACTTC
>TRBJ2-7|TRBV28|NA|TRBD1
CASSSPGQGSYEQYF
TGTGCCAGCAGTTCGCCGGGACAGGGGTCCTACGAGCAGTACTTC
>TRBJ2-7|TRBV6-1|NA|TRBD2
CASTGGGSVSEQYF
TGTGCCAGCACTGGGGGAGGGTCGGTTAGCGAGCAGTACTTC
>TRBJ2-7|TRBV7-6|many|TRBD2
CASSLGPPPGLAGTYEQYF
TGTGCCAGCAGCTTAGGACCTCCGCCGGGACTAGCGGGGACCTACGAGCAGTACTTC
>TRBJ2-7|TRBV20-1|NA|NA
CSASGYEQYF
TGCAGTGCTAGTGGATACGAGCAGTACTTC
>TRBJ2-7|TRBV4-1|NA|NA
CASSQDWKLGMSSYEQYF
TGCGCCAGCAGCCAAGATTGGAAGCTGGGCATGAGCTCCTACGAGCAGTACTTC
>TRBJ1-1|TRBV29-1|NA|NA
CSVTQVFGTEAFF
TGCAGCGTTACCCAGGTTTTCGGCACTGAAGCTTTCTTT
>TRBJ2-7|TRBV20-1|few|NA
CSARDNSYEQYF
TGCAGTGCTCGGGACAACTCCTACGAGCAGTACTTC
>TRBJ2-6|TRBV6-1|NA|NA
CASSVTGTPGANVLTF
TGTGCCAGCAGTGTCACAGGGACCCCTGGGGCCAACGTCCTGACTTTC
>TRBJ2-7|TRBV11-2|NA|NA
CASSLGSSAYEQYF
TGTGCCAGCAGCTTAGGGAGCAGTGCCTACGAGCAGTACTTC
>TRBJ1-1|TRBV12-3/TRBV12-4|few|NA
CASRMNTEAFF
TGTGCCAGCAGAATGAACACTGAAGCTTTCTTT
>TRBJ2-2|TRBV10-1|NA|TRBD2
CASSEVPGGTGELFF
TGCGCCAGCAGTGAGGTTCCGGGAGGTACCGGGGAGCTGTTTTTT
>TRBJ1-2|TRBV5-1|NA|NA
CASSPTSVVSYGYTF
TGCGCCAGCAGCCCAACTTCGGTAGTTAGCTATGGCTACACCTTC
>TRBJ1-2|TRBV28|NA|TRBD1
CASSPNTGDLLANGYTF
TGTGCCAGCAGCCCAAATACAGGGGATCTTCTCGCGAATGGCTACACCTTC
>TRBJ2-7|TRBV2|NA|NA
CASTLTRDTYEQYF
TGTGCCAGCACTTTGACCAGGGACACCTACGAGCAGTACTTC
>TRBJ1-2|TRBV20-1|NA|TRBD1
CSARRDRENGYTF
TGCAGTGCTAGACGGGACAGGGAGAATGGCTACACCTTC
>TRBJ2-3|TRBV9|medium-sized|TRBD2
CASSVGGSRDTQYF
TGTGCCAGCAGCGTAGGCGGGAGTAGAGATACGCAGTATTTT
>TRBJ1-1|TRBV11-3|NA|TRBD1
CASSTRLGRPQGVAFF
TGTGCCAGCAGTACCCGGTTGGGCAGGCCCCAGGGGGTGGCTTTCTTT
>TRBJ2-7|TRBV10-3|NA|TRBD1
CAISRGTGSYEQYF
TGTGCCATCAGTAGAGGGACAGGTAGTTACGAGCAGTACTTC
>TRBJ2-6|TRBV27|NA|NA
CASSFGSGGANVLTF
TGTGCCAGCAGTTTTGGTTCGGGAGGGGCCAACGTCCTGACTTTC
>TRBJ2-3|TRBV18|NA|NA
CASSRQVSTDTQYF
TGTGCCAGCTCACGACAGGTTAGCACAGATACGCAGTATTTT
>TRBJ1-6|TRBV11-2|NA|NA
CASTVEGGLDSPLHF
TGTGCCAGCACCGTCGAAGGGGGGCTGGATTCACCCCTCCACTTT
>TRBJ1-2|TRBV20-1|NA|TRBD1
CSAPPGQLNYGYTF
TGCAGTGCGCCGCCGGGACAGCTGAACTATGGCTACACCTTC
>TRBJ2-7|TRBV11-1|once|NA
CASSLALGVWSNGGDEQYF
TGTGCCAGCAGCTTAGCGCTGGGGGTTTGGTCTAACGGCGGCGACGAGCAGTACTTC
>TRBJ2-1|TRBV20-1|few|NA
CSATTPPLTNEQFF
TGCAGTGCTACCACTCCTCCTCTTACAAATGAGCAGTTCTTC
>TRBJ1-1|TRBV6-9|NA|NA
CASSYPLDSPTFEAFF
TGTGCCAGCAGTTACCCCCTAGACAGTCCAACCTTTGAAGCTTTCTTT
>TRBJ1-1|TRBV28|few|NA
CASSIGGNTEAFF
TGTGCCAGCAGTATTGGGGGGAACACTGAAGCTTTCTTT
>TRBJ1-2|TRBV18|NA|TRBD1
CASSPQDRVDYGYTF
TGTGCCAGCTCACCACAGGACAGGGTTGACTATGGCTACACCTTC
>TRBJ1-6|TRBV7-9|few|NA
CASSSTEGALHF
TGTGCCAGCAGCTCAACCGAAGGGGCCCTCCACTTT
>TRBJ1-2|TRBV3-1|NA|TRBD1
CASSLTGLGYTF
TGTGCCAGCAGCCTGACAGGGTTGGGCTACACCTTC
>TRBJ2-7|TRBV4-1|NA|TRBD2
CASSQDPGVAGVPYF
TGCGCCAGCAGCCAAGACCCCGGGGTAGCGGGAGTCCCGTACTTC
>TRBJ2-7|TRBV10-1|few|NA
CASSGGTGSSYEQYF
TGCGCCAGCAGTGGAGGGACGGGGAGCTCCTACGAGCAGTACTTC
>TRBJ1-1|TRBV5-1|NA|NA
CASAGWGNTEAFF
TGCGCCAGCGCAGGGTGGGGCAACACTGAAGCTTTCTTT